This TCR beta chain was captured in a study of breast tumors, draining lymph nodes, adjacent tissues. The study's findings and limits: Findings are consistent with lymph node origin and intratumoral expansion of most tumor T cells. The lymph node origin of tumor T cells was framed as consistent with a hypothesis, not demonstrated. Tumors had less TCR diversity than lymph nodes, more than nontumor tissue.

MiXCR, run by TCRdb on the multiplex PCR reads, gives a single entry per CDR3 protein. The data hold about 300,000 distinct CDR3 sequences, with 30% observed a single time. Breast cancer patients provided tissue from their axillary draining lymph nodes. This clonotype was counted only a few times. The antigen remains unidentified. The junction shows a germline mismatch at one end, possibly a read error. CDR1 is SGHDN, CDR2 FVKESK, per germline. CDR3 length equals 14 residues. J is TRBJ2-7 and V is TRBV14; no definite D call. This TCR was sampled from a female donor with breast cancer. Some clones in this sample may be carry-over from other donors' samples. What was sequenced was axillary lymph node tissue. The CDR3, as DNA: TGTGCCAGCAGCCAAGACCCGGGTTTCAACGAGCAGTGCTTC. Encoded protein: CASSQDPGFNEQCF.